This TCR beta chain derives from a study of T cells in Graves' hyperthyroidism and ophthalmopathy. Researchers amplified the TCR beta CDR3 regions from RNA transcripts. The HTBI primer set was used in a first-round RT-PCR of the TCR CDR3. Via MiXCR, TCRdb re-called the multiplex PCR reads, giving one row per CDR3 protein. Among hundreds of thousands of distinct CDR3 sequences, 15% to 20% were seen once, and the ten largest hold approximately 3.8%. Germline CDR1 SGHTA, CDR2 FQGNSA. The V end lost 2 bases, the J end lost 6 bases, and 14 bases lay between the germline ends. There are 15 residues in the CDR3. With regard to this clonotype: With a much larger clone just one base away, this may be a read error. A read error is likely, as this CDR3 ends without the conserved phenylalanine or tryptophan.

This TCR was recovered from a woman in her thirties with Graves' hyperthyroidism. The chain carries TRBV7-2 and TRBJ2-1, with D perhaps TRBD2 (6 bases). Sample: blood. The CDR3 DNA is TGTGCCAGCAGCTTATTGGGGGGAGTCAGCAATGAGCAGTTCGTC. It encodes CASSLLGGVSNEQFV.